This T cell receptor beta chain was identified in a study of shared T cell receptors in the human thymus. The V end was cut by 1 base, the J end by 4 bases, with 19 bases between. Germline values: CDR1 MDHEN, CDR2 SYDVKM. The CDR3 covers 18 residues. Data came from immunoSEQ multiplex PCR; TCRdb stores just in-frame clones and leaves some out. The repertoire holds 700,000 or so clones, 80% to 90% seen once, with more than 0.01% in the top ten. These data were also filed under a second study, of human thymus T cells. That paper notes: Resections that were taken during corrective heart surgery supplied the thymus tissue. An apparent bias in V and J gene usage was seen in thymic and blood repertoires. Related studies found that unrelated individuals share highly overlapping thymic repertoires.

The V and J genes are TRBV28 and TRBJ1-4; tentatively, D is TRBD1 (5 bases). The sample consisted of thymocytes. This TCR derives from a girl in the first two years of life with a congenital heart defect. The CDR3 reads CASSLSSRQYLFNEKLFF. For the CDR3, the DNA is TGTGCCAGCAGTTTATCGTCGCGACAGTACCTTTTTAATGAAAAACTGTTTTTT.